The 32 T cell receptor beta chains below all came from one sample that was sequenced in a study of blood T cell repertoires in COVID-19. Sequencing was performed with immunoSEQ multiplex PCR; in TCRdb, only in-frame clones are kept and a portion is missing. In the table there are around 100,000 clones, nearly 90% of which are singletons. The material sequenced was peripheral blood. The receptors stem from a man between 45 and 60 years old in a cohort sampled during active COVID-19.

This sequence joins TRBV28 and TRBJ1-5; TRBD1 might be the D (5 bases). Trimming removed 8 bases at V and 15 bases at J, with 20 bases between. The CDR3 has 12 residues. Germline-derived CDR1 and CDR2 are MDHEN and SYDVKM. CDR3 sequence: CASFFNTGETHF. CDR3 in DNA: TGTGCCAGCTTCTTCAACACAGGAGAAACGCATTTT.

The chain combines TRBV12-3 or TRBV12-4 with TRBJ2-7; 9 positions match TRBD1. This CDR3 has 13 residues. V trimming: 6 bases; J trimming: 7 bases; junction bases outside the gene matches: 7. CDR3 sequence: CASRRQGGDEQYF. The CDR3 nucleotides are TGTGCCAGCAGGCGACAGGGGGGTGATGAGCAGTACTTC.

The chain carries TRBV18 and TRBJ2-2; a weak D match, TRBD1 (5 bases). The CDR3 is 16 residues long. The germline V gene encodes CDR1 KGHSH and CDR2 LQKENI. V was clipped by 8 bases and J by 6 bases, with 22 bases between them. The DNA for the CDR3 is TGTGCCAGCGGGCGTATGGTCCAGGGTATCGCCGGGGAGCTGTTTTTT. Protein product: CASGRMVQGIAGELFF.

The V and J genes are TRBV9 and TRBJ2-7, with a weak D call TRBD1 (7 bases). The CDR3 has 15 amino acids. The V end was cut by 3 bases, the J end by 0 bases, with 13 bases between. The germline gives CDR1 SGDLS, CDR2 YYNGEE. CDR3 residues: CASSGGAGGSYEQYF. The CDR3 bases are TGTGCCAGCAGCGGCGGGGCAGGGGGCTCCTACGAGCAGTACTTC. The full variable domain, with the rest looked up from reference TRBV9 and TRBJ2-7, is DSGVTQTPKHLITATGQRVTLRCSPRSGDLSVYWYQQSLDQGLQFLIQYYNGEERAKGNILERFSAQQFPDLHSELNLSSLELGDSALYFCASSGGAGGSYEQYFGPGTRLTVT.

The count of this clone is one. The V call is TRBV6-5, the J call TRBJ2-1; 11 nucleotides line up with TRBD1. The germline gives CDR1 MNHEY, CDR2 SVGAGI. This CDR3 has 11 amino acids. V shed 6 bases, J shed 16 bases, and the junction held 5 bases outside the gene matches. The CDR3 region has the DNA TGTGCCAGCAGGAGGGGGACAGGGGGATTCTTC. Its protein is CASRRGTGGFF.

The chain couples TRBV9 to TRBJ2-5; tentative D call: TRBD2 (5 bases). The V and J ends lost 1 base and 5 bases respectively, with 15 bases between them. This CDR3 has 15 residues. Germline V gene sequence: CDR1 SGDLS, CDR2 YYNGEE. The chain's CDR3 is CASSVSTARVETQYF. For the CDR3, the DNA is TGTGCCAGCAGCGTAAGTACCGCGCGGGTGGAGACCCAGTACTTC.

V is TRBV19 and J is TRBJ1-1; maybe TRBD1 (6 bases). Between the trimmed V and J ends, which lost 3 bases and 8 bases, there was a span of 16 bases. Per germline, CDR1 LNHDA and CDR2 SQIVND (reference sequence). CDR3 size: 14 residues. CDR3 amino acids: CASSIGTSVAEAFF. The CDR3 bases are TGTGCCAGTAGTATTGGGACATCGGTAGCGGAAGCTTTCTTT.

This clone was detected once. The CDR3, as DNA: TGTGCCAGCAGTCGCCGGGACAGAGGTGAGACCCAGTACTTC. It encodes CASSRRDRGETQYF. V and J are TRBV28 and TRBJ2-5, with TRBD1 matching 7 bases. Germline assignment: CDR1 MDHEN and CDR2 SYDVKM. The CDR3 is made up of 14 amino acids. V gave up 5 bases and J gave up 5 bases; unmatched junction bases: 8.

CDR3 coding DNA: TGTGCCAGCAGCGAGACGACAGGGGAGTATGGCTACACCTTC. This codes for CASSETTGEYGYTF. V is TRBV9 and J is TRBJ1-2; 8 nucleotides match TRBD1. Germline V gene sequence: CDR1 SGDLS, CDR2 YYNGEE. V dropped 3 bases and J dropped 5; count of bases not matched to a gene: 6. The CDR3 loop spans 14 amino acids.

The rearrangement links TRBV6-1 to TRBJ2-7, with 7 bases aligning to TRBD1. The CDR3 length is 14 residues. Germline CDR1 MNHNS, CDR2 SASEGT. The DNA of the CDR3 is TGTGCCAGCAGTCAAGCCGGGACAGCCTACGAGCAGTACGTC. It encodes CASSQAGTAYEQYV.

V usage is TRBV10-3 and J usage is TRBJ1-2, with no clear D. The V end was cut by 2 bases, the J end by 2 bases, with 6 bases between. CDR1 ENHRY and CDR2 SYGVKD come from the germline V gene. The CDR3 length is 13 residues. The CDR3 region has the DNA TGTGCCATCAGTGAGACAGAGAACTATGGCTACACCTTC. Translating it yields CAISETENYGYTF.

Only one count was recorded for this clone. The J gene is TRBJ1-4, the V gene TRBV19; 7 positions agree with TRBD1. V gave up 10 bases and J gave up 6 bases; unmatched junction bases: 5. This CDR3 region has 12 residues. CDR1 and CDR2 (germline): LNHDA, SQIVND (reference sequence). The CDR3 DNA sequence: TGTGCCATAAGGGGGCAACATGAAAAACTGTTTTTT. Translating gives CAIRGQHEKLFF.

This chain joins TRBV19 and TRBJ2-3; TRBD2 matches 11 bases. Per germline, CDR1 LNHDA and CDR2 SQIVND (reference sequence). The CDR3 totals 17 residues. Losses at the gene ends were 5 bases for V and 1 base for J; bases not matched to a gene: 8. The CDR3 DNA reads TGTGCCAGTAGTGGGTGGGCTAGCGGGGGGCGCACAGATACGCAGTATTTT. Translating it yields CASSGWASGGRTDTQYF.

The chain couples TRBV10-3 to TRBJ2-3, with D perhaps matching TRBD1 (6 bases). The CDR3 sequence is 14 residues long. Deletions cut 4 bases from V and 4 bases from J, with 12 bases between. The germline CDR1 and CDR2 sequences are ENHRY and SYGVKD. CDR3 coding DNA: TGTGCCATCAGTGGGACAGTCTCAGCAGATACGCAGTATTTT. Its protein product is CAISGTVSADTQYF.

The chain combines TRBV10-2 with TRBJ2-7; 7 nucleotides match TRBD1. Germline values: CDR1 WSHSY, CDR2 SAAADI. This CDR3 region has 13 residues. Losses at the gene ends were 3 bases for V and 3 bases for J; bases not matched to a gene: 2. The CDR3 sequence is CASSDQGVYEQYV. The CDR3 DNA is TGCGCCAGCAGTGATCAGGGGGTCTACGAGCAGTACGTC.

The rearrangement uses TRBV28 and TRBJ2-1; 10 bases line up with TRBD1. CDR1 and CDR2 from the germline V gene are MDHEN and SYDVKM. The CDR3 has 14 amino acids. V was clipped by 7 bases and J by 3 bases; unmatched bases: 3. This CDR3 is CASTWTGGYNEQFF. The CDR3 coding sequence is TGTGCCAGCACCTGGACAGGGGGCTACAATGAGCAGTTCTTC.

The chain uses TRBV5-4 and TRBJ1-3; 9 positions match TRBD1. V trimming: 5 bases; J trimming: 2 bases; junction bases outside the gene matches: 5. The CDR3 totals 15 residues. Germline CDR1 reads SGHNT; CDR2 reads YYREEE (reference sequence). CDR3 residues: CASRTGTGPGNTIYF. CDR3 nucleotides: TGTGCCAGCAGGACCGGGACAGGGCCTGGAAACACCATATATTTT.

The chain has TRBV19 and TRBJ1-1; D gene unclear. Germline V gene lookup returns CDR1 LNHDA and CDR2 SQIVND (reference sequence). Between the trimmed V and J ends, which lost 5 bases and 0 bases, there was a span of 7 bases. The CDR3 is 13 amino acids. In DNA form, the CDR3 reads TGTGCCAGTAGTGCGGTCCTGAACACTGAAGCTTTCTTT. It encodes CASSAVLNTEAFF. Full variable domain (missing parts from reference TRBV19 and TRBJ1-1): DGGITQSPKYLFRKEGQNVTLSCEQNLNHDAMYWYRQDPGQGLRLIYYSQIVNDFQKGDIAEGYSVSREKKESFPLTVTSAQKNPTAFYLCASSAVLNTEAFFGQGTRLTVV.

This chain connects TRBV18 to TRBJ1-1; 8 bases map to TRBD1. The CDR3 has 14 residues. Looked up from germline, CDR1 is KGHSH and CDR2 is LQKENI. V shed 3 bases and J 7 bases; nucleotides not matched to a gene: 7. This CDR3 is CASSPGQGMIEAFF. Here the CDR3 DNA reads TGTGCCAGCTCACCCGGACAGGGCATGATTGAAGCTTTCTTT.

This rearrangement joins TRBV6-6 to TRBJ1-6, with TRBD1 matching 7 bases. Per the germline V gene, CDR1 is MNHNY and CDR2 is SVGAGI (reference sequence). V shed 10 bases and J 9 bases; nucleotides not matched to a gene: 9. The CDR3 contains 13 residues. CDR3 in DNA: TGTGCCATTAACAGGGACAGTCGTTCACCCCTCCACTTT. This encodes CAINRDSRSPLHF.

Written as DNA, the CDR3 is TGTGCCAGCAGTGAATGGGGGGGCGATGGCACTGAAGCTTTCTTT. This encodes CASSEWGGDGTEAFF. The chain uses TRBV2 and TRBJ1-1, with TRBD1 as a possible D gene (6 bases). Deletions cut 2 bases from V and 4 bases from J, with 14 bases between. This CDR3 has 15 residues. Germline CDR1 and CDR2: SNHLY and FYNNEI.

CDR3 region: CASSLGQEPNEKLFF. The CDR3 nucleotides are TGTGCCAGCAGCTTGGGACAGGAACCCAATGAAAAACTGTTTTTT. The chain combines TRBV5-4 with TRBJ1-4; TRBD1 might be the D (6 bases). There are 15 residues in the CDR3. The V end lost 0 bases, the J end lost 5 bases, and 11 bases lay between the germline ends. CDR1 and CDR2 (germline): SGHNT, YYREEE (reference sequence).

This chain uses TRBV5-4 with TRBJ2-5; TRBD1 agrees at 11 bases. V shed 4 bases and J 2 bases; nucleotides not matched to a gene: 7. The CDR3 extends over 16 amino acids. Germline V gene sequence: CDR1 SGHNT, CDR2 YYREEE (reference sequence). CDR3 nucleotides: TGTGCCAGCAGCCTGACCGGGACAGGGGGACAAGAGACCCAGTACTTC. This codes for CASSLTGTGGQETQYF.

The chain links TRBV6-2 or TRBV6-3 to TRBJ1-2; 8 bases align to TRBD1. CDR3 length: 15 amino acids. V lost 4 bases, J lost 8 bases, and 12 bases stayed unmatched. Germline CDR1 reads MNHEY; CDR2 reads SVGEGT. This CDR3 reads CASSLHTRGPGGYTF. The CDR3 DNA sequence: TGTGCCAGCAGTTTACATACCAGGGGGCCTGGCGGCTACACCTTC.

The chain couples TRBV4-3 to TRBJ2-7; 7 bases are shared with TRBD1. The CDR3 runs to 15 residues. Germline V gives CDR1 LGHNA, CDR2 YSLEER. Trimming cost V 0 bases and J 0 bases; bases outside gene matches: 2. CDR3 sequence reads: CASSQDEGASYEQYF. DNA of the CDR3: TGCGCCAGCAGCCAAGATGAGGGGGCCTCCTACGAGCAGTACTTC.

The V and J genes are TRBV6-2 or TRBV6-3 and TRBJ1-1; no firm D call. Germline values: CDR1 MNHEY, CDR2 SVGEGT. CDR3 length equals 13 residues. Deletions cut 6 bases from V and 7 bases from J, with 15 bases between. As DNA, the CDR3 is TGTGCCAGCAGCCAGACTTTACCCTTTGAAGCTTTCTTT. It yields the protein CASSQTLPFEAFF.

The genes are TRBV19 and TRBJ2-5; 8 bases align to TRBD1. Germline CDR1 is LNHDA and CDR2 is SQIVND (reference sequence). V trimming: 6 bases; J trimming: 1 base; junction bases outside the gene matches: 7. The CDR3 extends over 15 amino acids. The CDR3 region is CASSQVGTGQETQYF. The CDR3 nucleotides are TGTGCCAGTAGCCAGGTAGGGACAGGCCAAGAGACCCAGTACTTC.

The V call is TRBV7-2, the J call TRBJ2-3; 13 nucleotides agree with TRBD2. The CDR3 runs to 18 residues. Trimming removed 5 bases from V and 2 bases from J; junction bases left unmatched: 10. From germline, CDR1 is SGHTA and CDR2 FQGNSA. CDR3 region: CASSPRTSGGPNTDTQYF. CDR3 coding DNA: TGTGCCAGCAGCCCTAGGACTAGCGGGGGCCCCAACACAGATACGCAGTATTTT.

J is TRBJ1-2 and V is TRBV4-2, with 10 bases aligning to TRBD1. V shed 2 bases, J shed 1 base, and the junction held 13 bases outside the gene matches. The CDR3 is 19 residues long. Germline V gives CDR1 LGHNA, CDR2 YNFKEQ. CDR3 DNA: TGTGCCAGCAGCCAACCCGTTTCGGGACAGGGGCTGGATAACTATGGCTACACCTTC. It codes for CASSQPVSGQGLDNYGYTF.

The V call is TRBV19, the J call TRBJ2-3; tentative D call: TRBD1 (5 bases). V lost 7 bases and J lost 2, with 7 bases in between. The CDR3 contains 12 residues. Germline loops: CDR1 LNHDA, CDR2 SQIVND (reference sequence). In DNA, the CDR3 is TGTGCCAGTAAAGGGGTCACAGATACGCAGTATTTT. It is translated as CASKGVTDTQYF.

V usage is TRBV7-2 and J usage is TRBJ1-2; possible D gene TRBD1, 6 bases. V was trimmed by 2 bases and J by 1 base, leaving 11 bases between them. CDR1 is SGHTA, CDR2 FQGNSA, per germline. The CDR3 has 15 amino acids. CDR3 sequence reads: CASSLMQGSNYGYTF. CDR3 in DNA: TGTGCCAGCAGCTTAATGCAGGGGAGTAACTATGGCTACACCTTC. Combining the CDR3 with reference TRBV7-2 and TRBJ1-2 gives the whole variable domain GAGVSQSPSNKVTEKGKDVELRCDPISGHTALYWYRQSLGQGLEFLIYFQGNSAPDKSGLPSDRFSAERTGGSVSTLTIQRTQQEDSAVYLCASSLMQGSNYGYTFGSGTRLTVV.

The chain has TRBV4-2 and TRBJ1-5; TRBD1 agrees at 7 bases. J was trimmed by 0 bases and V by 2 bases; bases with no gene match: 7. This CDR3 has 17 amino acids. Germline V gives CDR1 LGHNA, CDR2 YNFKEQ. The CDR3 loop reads CASSQKFDRDSNQPQHF. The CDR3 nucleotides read TGTGCCAGCAGCCAAAAATTCGACAGGGATAGCAATCAGCCCCAGCATTTT.